This T cell receptor (beta chain) emerged from a study of blood T cells in healthy people across ages. A second PCR of about 7 to 12 cycles used a sample-barcoded 5' primer and a J-beta primer mix. All cDNA molecules were each tagged by a template-switch adaptor with 12 random nucleotides. TCRdb independently ran MiXCR on the 5' RACE reads; one entry per CDR3 protein. Among around 710,000 distinct CDR3 sequences, 40% to 45% were seen once, and the ten largest hold 20% to 25%. The V gene's germline CDR1 is SGHTA and CDR2 FQGTGA. V was pared by 1 base and J by 3 bases, with 14 bases of the junction left unmatched. CDR3 length: 19 residues. This clonotype was seen a few times. The sample, roughly 9.1 milliliters of peripheral blood, was drawn from each donor.

V and J are TRBV7-3 and TRBJ2-3; 9 bases map to TRBD2. Sample: blood. The sequence came from a woman aged 55-69 years in good health. In nucleotides, the CDR3 is TGTGCCAGCAGCTTAATGGGGCGGGGGGGCCCTGGTTCGACAGATACGCAGTATTTT. Translating it yields CASSLMGRGGPGSTDTQYF.